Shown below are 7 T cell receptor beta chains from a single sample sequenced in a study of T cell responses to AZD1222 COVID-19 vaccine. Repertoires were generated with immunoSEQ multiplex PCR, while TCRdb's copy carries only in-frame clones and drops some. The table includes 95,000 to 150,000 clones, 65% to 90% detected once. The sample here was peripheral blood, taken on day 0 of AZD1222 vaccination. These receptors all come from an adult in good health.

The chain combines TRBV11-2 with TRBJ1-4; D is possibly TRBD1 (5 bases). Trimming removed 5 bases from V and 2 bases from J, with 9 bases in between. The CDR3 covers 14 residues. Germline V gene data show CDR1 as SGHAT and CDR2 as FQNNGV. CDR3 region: CASSARVTNEKLFF. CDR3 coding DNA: TGTGCCAGCAGCGCCAGGGTTACTAATGAAAAACTGTTTTTT.

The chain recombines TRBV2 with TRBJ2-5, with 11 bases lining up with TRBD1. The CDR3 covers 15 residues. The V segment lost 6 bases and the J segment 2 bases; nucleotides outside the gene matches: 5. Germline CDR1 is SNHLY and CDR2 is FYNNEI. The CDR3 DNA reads TGTGCCAGCAGCGCCGGGACAGGGGGACAAGAGACCCAGTACTTC. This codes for CASSAGTGGQETQYF.

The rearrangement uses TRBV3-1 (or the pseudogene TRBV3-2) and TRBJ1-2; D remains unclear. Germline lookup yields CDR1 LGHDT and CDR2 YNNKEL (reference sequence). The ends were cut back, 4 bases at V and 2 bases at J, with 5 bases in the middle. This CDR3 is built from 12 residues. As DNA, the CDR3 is TGTGCCAGCAGCCTGACAAACTATGGCTACACCTTC. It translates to CASSLTNYGYTF.

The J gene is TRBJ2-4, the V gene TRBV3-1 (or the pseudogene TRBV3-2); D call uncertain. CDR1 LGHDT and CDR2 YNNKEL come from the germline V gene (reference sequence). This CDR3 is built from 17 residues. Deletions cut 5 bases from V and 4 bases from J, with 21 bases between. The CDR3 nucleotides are TGTGCCAGCAGCGGCGAGTCTCCCATTTGCAAAAAAAACATTCAGTACTTC. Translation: CASSGESPICKKNIQYF.

CDR3 sequence reads: CASSPRSSGYYNEQFF. DNA of the CDR3: TGTGCCAGCAGCCCCCGGAGTAGCGGGTACTACAATGAGCAGTTCTTC. This sequence joins TRBV7-2 and TRBJ2-1, with 7 nucleotides matching TRBD2. This CDR3 is built from 16 residues. Trimming at V came to 5 bases and at J to 3 bases, leaving 10 bases not matched to a gene. Germline loops: CDR1 SGHTA, CDR2 FQGNSA.

For the CDR3, the DNA is TGTGCCAGCAGCGGATTAGCGGGAGACACAGATACGCAGTATTTT. This codes for CASSGLAGDTDTQYF. V usage is TRBV4-2 and J usage is TRBJ2-3; 9 nucleotides match TRBD2. The CDR3 totals 15 residues. The V segment lost 5 bases and the J segment 2 bases; nucleotides outside the gene matches: 5. Germline values: CDR1 LGHNA, CDR2 YNFKEQ.

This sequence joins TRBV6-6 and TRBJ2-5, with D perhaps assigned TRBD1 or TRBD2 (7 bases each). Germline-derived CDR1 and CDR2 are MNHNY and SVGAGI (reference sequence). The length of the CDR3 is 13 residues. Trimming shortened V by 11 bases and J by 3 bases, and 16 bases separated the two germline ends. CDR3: CAHRAGGEETQYF. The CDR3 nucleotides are TGTGCCCACAGGGCAGGGGGGGAAGAGACCCAGTACTTC.